These 18 T cell receptor beta chains came from one sample sequenced in a study of blood T cell repertoires in COVID-19. The data were produced by immunoSEQ multiplex PCR, yet TCRdb's version contains in-frame clones alone and is incomplete. The table lists 150,000 to 180,000 clones, roughly 88% of them singletons. The sequenced material came from peripheral blood. These receptors all stem from a man aged 55 to 69 with COVID-19, enrolled during active disease.

This chain uses TRBV30 with TRBJ1-1; tentative D call: TRBD1 (6 bases). CDR1 is GTSNPN, CDR2 SVGIG, per germline (reference sequence). V was pared by 3 bases and J by 3 bases, with 11 bases between. The CDR3 is 13 amino acids. The CDR3 is CAWRRQEDTEAFF. The CDR3 nucleotides read TGTGCCTGGAGGCGACAGGAGGACACTGAAGCTTTCTTT.

The chain joins TRBV2 to TRBJ1-2, with D unclear. Germline values: CDR1 SNHLY, CDR2 FYNNEI. The CDR3 contains 14 residues. V lost 4 bases, J lost 4 bases, and 13 bases lay in between. Here the CDR3 DNA reads TGTGCCAGCAGTGTGGGAGGGCTAAGCTATGGCTACACCTTC. It yields the protein CASSVGGLSYGYTF.

The gene calls are TRBV7-2 and TRBJ2-6, with D perhaps matching TRBD2 (5 bases). The germline V gene encodes CDR1 SGHTA and CDR2 FQGNSA. The CDR3 has 13 amino acids. The V gene lost 7 bases and the J gene lost 6 bases, with 10 bases spanning the gap. The CDR3 DNA is TGTGCCAGCAAATTGAGGGAGGCCAACGTCCTGACTTTC. Amino acid sequence: CASKLREANVLTF.

The chain joins TRBV7-4 to TRBJ1-5; D possibly corresponds to TRBD1 (5 bases). Between the trimmed V and J ends, which lost 2 bases and 3 bases, there was a span of 11 bases. The CDR3 has 15 amino acids. CDR1 is SGHVT and CDR2 is SQSDAQ in the germline V gene. The DNA for the CDR3 is TGTGCCAGCAGCTTACGCAGGGTGAACAATCAGCCCCAGCATTTT. This codes for CASSLRRVNNQPQHF.

The CDR3 here is CASSTYLTGRNTEAFF. CDR3 nucleotide sequence: TGTGCCAGCAGTACCTATCTGACAGGGCGGAACACTGAAGCTTTCTTT. This chain joins TRBV6-6 and TRBJ1-1; 7 bases are shared with TRBD1. J was trimmed by 1 base and V by 5 bases; bases with no gene match: 10. There are 16 residues in the CDR3. CDR1 is MNHNY and CDR2 is SVGAGI in the germline V gene (reference sequence).

J is TRBJ1-1 and V is TRBV19, with D tentatively TRBD1 (6 bases). Trimming took off 5 bases at V and 5 bases at J, with 15 bases between the two ends. The V gene's germline CDR1 is LNHDA and CDR2 SQIVND (reference sequence). The CDR3 has 14 residues. CDR3 amino acids: CASSRDTARTEAFF. CDR3 in DNA: TGTGCCAGTAGTCGGGACACTGCCAGGACTGAAGCTTTCTTT.

The chain is built from TRBV10-3 and TRBJ2-1; 9 positions agree with TRBD1. The CDR3 runs to 15 residues. V shed 3 bases and J 7 bases; nucleotides not matched to a gene: 7. Germline CDR1 is ENHRY and CDR2 is SYGVKD. The chain's CDR3 is CAISDQQGAKNEQFF. CDR3 sequence (DNA): TGTGCCATCAGTGACCAACAGGGGGCTAAAAATGAGCAGTTCTTC.

The chain combines TRBV6-1 with TRBJ1-6, with TRBD1 as a possible D gene (6 bases). Deletions cut 1 base from V and 10 bases from J, with 14 bases between. CDR3 length: 15 amino acids. Germline CDR1 MNHNS, CDR2 SASEGT. In DNA form, the CDR3 reads TGTGCCAGCAGTGAAGGGGGCAGGGGAACCTCACCCCTCCACTTT. Translation: CASSEGGRGTSPLHF.

This chain connects TRBV28 to TRBJ2-3; 12 bases fit TRBD2. The trim removed 3 bases at V and 0 bases at J, leaving 7 bases unmatched. This CDR3 is built from 18 residues. The germline CDR1 and CDR2 sequences are MDHEN and SYDVKM. The CDR3 bases are TGTGCCAGCAGTTTCGGGACTAGCGGGTTTCCTAGCACAGATACGCAGTATTTT. Its translation: CASSFGTSGFPSTDTQYF.

The rearrangement joins TRBV5-1 to TRBJ1-2; the match to TRBD1 covers 12 bases. The germline CDR1 and CDR2 sequences are SGHRS and YFSETQ. With 0 bases clipped from V and 6 bases from J, the junction kept 6 bases outside the gene matches. The CDR3 is made up of 16 amino acids. The CDR3 coding sequence is TGCGCCAGCAGCTTGGGGTGGGACAGGGGGCAGGATGGCTACACCTTC. This sequence encodes CASSLGWDRGQDGYTF.

The gene calls are TRBV4-2 and TRBJ1-5; D not resolved. Trimming removed 5 bases from V and 5 bases from J, with 10 bases in between. The CDR3 totals 13 residues. Germline V gives CDR1 LGHNA, CDR2 YNFKEQ. CDR3 sequence (DNA): TGTGCCAGCAGCGAAACAGTAGATCAGCCCCAGCATTTT. It yields the protein CASSETVDQPQHF.

V usage is TRBV20-1 and J usage is TRBJ2-1; TRBD2 matches 8 bases. This CDR3 region has 11 residues. From germline, CDR1 is DFQATT and CDR2 SNEGSKA (reference sequence). The CDR3 sequence is CSGGGYDEQFF. CDR3 DNA sequence: TGCAGCGGGGGGGGATACGATGAGCAGTTCTTC.

The chain recombines TRBV27 with TRBJ2-5; 8 bases are a match to TRBD2. The CDR3 consists of 18 residues. Germline values: CDR1 MNHEY, CDR2 SMNVEV (reference sequence). Unmatched junction bases numbered 15, after V lost 1 base and J lost 5 bases. The CDR3 DNA follows: TGTGCCAGCAGTTTATACTCATTGACGGGGGGGCGGAGTGAGACCCAGTACTTC. Residues: CASSLYSLTGGRSETQYF.

The V call is TRBV27, the J call TRBJ2-1; D may be TRBD1 (6 bases). V was shortened by 6 bases and J by 4 bases, with 16 bases between the two germline ends. CDR3 length: 15 residues. Germline values: CDR1 MNHEY, CDR2 SMNVEV (reference sequence). DNA of the CDR3: TGTGCCAGCAGGGGGGACAAAGAAGGATACAATGAGCAGTTCTTC. Residues: CASRGDKEGYNEQFF.

The chain combines TRBV2 with TRBJ1-2; D unresolved. The CDR3 is made up of 11 amino acids. In germline, CDR1 is SNHLY, CDR2 FYNNEI. Trimming cost V 9 bases and J 14 bases, with 19 bases left between them. As DNA, the CDR3 is TGTGCCAGAGAAGAGGTCCGAGAGAGAACCTTC. Amino acids: CAREEVRERTF.

This chain uses TRBV19 with TRBJ1-5; D is possibly TRBD1 (5 bases). The CDR3 length is 15 residues. Germline-derived CDR1 and CDR2 are LNHDA and SQIVND (reference sequence). Trimming took off 6 bases at V and 1 base at J, with 13 bases between the two ends. The CDR3 DNA reads as TGTGCCAGTAGGCGGACACAACCCAGCAATCAGCCCCAGCATTTT. Amino acids: CASRRTQPSNQPQHF.

The chain is built from TRBV6-2 or TRBV6-3 and TRBJ1-6; the match to TRBD1 covers 7 bases. The CDR3 extends over 15 amino acids. The V segment lost 4 bases and the J segment 5 bases; nucleotides outside the gene matches: 5. Germline assignment: CDR1 MNHEY and CDR2 SVGEGT. The CDR3 DNA is TGTGCCAGCAGTTTGACAGGGTCGGATAATTCACCCCTCCACTTT. Amino acid sequence: CASSLTGSDNSPLHF.

CDR3 amino acids: CASSLLTGATEAFF. CDR3 DNA: TGTGCCAGTAGTCTCTTGACAGGGGCCACTGAAGCTTTCTTT. The gene calls are TRBV19 and TRBJ1-1, with 8 nucleotides matching TRBD1. The CDR3 runs 14 residues. Germline V CDR1 and CDR2: LNHDA, SQIVND (reference sequence). V gave up 5 bases and J gave up 4 bases; unmatched junction bases: 6.